These 23 T cell receptor beta chains were sequenced from one sample in a study of T cells after yellow fever vaccination. Via MiXCR, TCRdb re-called the 5' RACE reads, giving one row per CDR3 protein. This table holds over 45,000 distinct CDR3 sequences, about 5% found once. The input for sequencing was PBMCs, either bulk or a sorted T-cell subset (CD4+, CD8+, memory, or dextramer-sorted; not recorded which), taken on the day of the yellow fever booster vaccination. The receptors were sampled from a man between 18 and 29 years old who received the YFV17D yellow fever vaccine.

This clonotype was found many times. The gene calls are TRBV5-1 and TRBJ2-5; 7 nucleotides align to TRBD1. Trimming at V came to 4 bases and at J to 5 bases, leaving 5 bases not matched to a gene. This CDR3 region has 13 residues. The germline CDR1 and CDR2 sequences are SGHRS and YFSETQ. This chain's CDR3 is CASSVRQGETQYF. The CDR3 region has the DNA TGCGCCAGCAGCGTAAGACAGGGTGAGACCCAGTACTTC. Filled out from reference TRBV5-1 and TRBJ2-5, the complete variable domain reads KAGVTQTPRYLIKTRGQQVTLSCSPISGHRSVSWYQQTPGQGLQFLFEYFSETQRNKGNFPGRFSGRQFSNSRSEMNVSTLELGDSALYLCASSVRQGETQYFGPGTRLLVL.

There are many counts of this clonotype. The rearrangement links TRBV7-9 to TRBJ2-5, with D tentatively TRBD1 (7 bases). The length of the CDR3 is 15 residues. Germline V gene sequence: CDR1 SEHNR, CDR2 FQNEAQ (reference sequence). Trimming stripped 5 bases from V and 5 bases from J, with 18 bases between. The CDR3 spells CASSTRDSRGETQYF. CDR3 bases: TGTGCCAGCAGCACGCGGGACAGCCGGGGGGAGACCCAGTACTTC.

The genes are TRBV29-1 and TRBJ2-3; D gene uncertain. This CDR3 comprises 14 residues. Trimming left V 6 bases short and J 4 bases short, with 17 bases between. Germline V CDR1 and CDR2: SQVTM, ANQGSEA. CDR3 in amino acids: CSVPGRERPDTQYF. CDR3 coding DNA: TGCAGCGTGCCGGGCCGCGAAAGACCAGATACGCAGTATTTT.

This clonotype was recorded at least ten times. The chain joins TRBV7-9 to TRBJ1-2; perhaps TRBD1 as D (6 bases). V was clipped by 6 bases and J by 7 bases, with 18 bases between them. The CDR3 totals 14 residues. Per germline, CDR1 SEHNR and CDR2 FQNEAQ (reference sequence). The CDR3 protein is CASSTRARGRGYTF. The CDR3 DNA sequence: TGTGCCAGCAGTACCCGGGCCAGGGGTCGTGGCTACACCTTC.

The table lists this clonotype with a few counts. The chain combines TRBV20-1 with TRBJ1-4; D is undetermined. Deletions cut 6 bases from V and 8 bases from J, with 19 bases between. Germline V gene sequence: CDR1 DFQATT, CDR2 SNEGSKA (reference sequence). The CDR3 contains 14 residues. Here the CDR3 reads CSAPPILHSEKLFF. As DNA, the CDR3 is TGCAGTGCCCCCCCGATACTGCACAGCGAAAAACTGTTTTTT.

The chain links TRBV20-1 to TRBJ2-2, with D hard to call. CDR1 is DFQATT and CDR2 is SNEGSKA in the germline V gene (reference sequence). Trimming removed 6 bases at V and 6 bases at J, with 11 bases between. There are 12 residues in the CDR3. CDR3 protein: CSAPGQAGELFF. In DNA, the CDR3 is TGCAGTGCCCCTGGGCAGGCCGGGGAGCTGTTTTTT.

This clonotype turned up a few times. The genes are TRBV2 and TRBJ2-7, with TRBD2 matching over 10 bases. Per germline, CDR1 SNHLY and CDR2 FYNNEI. This CDR3 contains 15 residues. V was clipped by 6 bases and J by 3 bases; unmatched bases: 8. DNA of the CDR3: TGTGCCAGCAGAGCGGGAGGGGACAGAAGCTACGAGCAGTACTTC. Amino acid sequence: CASRAGGDRSYEQYF.

In this sample, this clonotype turned up many times. The rearrangement links TRBV5-1 to TRBJ1-5; D remains unclear. The germline gives CDR1 SGHRS, CDR2 YFSETQ. V was clipped by 1 base and J by 9 bases, with 14 bases between them. The CDR3 sequence is 14 residues long. The CDR3: CASSLIPGLWPQHF. For the CDR3, the DNA is TGCGCCAGCAGCTTGATCCCCGGTCTCTGGCCCCAGCATTTT.

The CDR3 nucleotides read TGTGCCAGCAGCCGTACAGGGAGTCCCGGGGAGCTGTTTTTT. Its translation is CASSRTGSPGELFF. The rearrangement uses TRBV3-1 and TRBJ2-2, with a possible D match to TRBD1 (6 bases). This CDR3 contains 14 residues. The germline CDR1 and CDR2 sequences are LGHDT and YNNKEL (reference sequence). V lost 4 bases to trimming and J lost 6 bases, with 12 bases between them. Variable domain in full (rest from reference TRBV3-1 and TRBJ2-2): DTAVSQTPKYLVTQMGNDKSIKCEQNLGHDTMYWYKQDSKKFLKIMFSYNNKELIINETVPNRFSPKSPDKAHLNLHINSLELGDSAVYFCASSRTGSPGELFFGEGSRLTVL.

The sample holds a few counts of this clonotype. The chain recombines TRBV5-4 with TRBJ2-5; 7 bases are a match to TRBD2. Per germline, CDR1 SGHNT and CDR2 YYREEE (reference sequence). J gave up 5 bases and V 2 bases, and 6 bases lay outside the gene matches. The CDR3 spans 14 residues. CDR3 residues: CASSFGGREETQYF. CDR3 in DNA: TGTGCCAGCAGCTTTGGAGGGCGGGAGGAGACCCAGTACTTC.

The chain couples TRBV4-3 to TRBJ2-3; D may be TRBD2 (6 bases). The V gene's germline CDR1 is LGHNA and CDR2 YSLEER. CDR3 length equals 16 residues. Trimming removed 3 bases at V and 0 bases at J, with 13 bases between. CDR3 DNA: TGCGCCAGCAGCCAGGAAGTCGGGGGAAGCACAGATACGCAGTATTTT. Its translation is CASSQEVGGSTDTQYF.

This clonotype has a count of ten or more. The CDR3 nucleotides are TGTGCCAGCAGCCCTAGCGCCGGGACAGGGGAGGAGCAGTACTTC. As protein: CASSPSAGTGEEQYF. The chain is built from TRBV7-9 and TRBJ2-7; 10 bases match TRBD1. Unmatched junction bases numbered 11, after V lost 5 bases and J lost 7 bases. The CDR3 totals 15 residues. Germline CDR1 SEHNR, CDR2 FQNEAQ (reference sequence).

The CDR3 nucleotides read TGTGCCAGCAGCTTAGTCGGGAACCAAGAGACCCAGTACTTC. This gives the protein CASSLVGNQETQYF. The rearrangement joins TRBV7-6 to TRBJ2-5, with a weak D call TRBD2 (5 bases). V was clipped by 1 base and J by 0 bases, with 6 bases between them. Germline-derived CDR1 and CDR2 are SGHVS and FNYEAQ. The CDR3 contains 14 residues.

This clonotype has just a few counts. The chain joins TRBV6-2 or TRBV6-3 to TRBJ2-1; D tentatively reads TRBD1 or TRBD2 (6 bases each). Germline values: CDR1 MNHEY, CDR2 SVGEGT. The CDR3 is 15 residues long. The V gene lost 4 bases and the J gene lost 7 bases, with 17 bases spanning the gap. DNA for the CDR3: TGTGCCAGCAGTTGGACCGGGGGCCGGGGGAATGAGCAGTTCTTC. It specifies CASSWTGGRGNEQFF.

At least ten counts were recorded for this clonotype. The chain joins TRBV7-9 to TRBJ2-2; D uncertain. The CDR3 covers 13 residues. Trimming stripped 4 bases from V and 1 base from J, with 4 bases between. The V gene's germline CDR1 is SEHNR and CDR2 FQNEAQ (reference sequence). In nucleotides, the CDR3 is TGTGCCAGCAGCTGGGGGAACACCGGGGAGCTGTTTTTT. It specifies CASSWGNTGELFF.

This clonotype was counted between two and nine times. V and J are TRBV9 and TRBJ1-1; maybe TRBD1 (6 bases). The CDR3 spans 14 residues. Germline values: CDR1 SGDLS, CDR2 YYNGEE. The germline V and J ends were trimmed by 4 bases and 4 bases, with 14 bases remaining between them. In DNA form, the CDR3 reads TGTGCCAGCAGCCTCGGGGGGGGGCGCACTGAAGCTTTCTTT. Amino acids: CASSLGGGRTEAFF.

The chain joins TRBV20-1 to TRBJ1-4, with D unclear. Trimming left V 0 bases short and J 3 bases short, with 8 bases between. From germline, CDR1 is DFQATT and CDR2 SNEGSKA (reference sequence). This CDR3 comprises 14 residues. The CDR3: CSAREGFANEKLFF. The DNA of the CDR3 is TGCAGTGCTAGAGAGGGTTTTGCTAATGAAAAACTGTTTTTT.

This clonotype was picked up many times. The chain has TRBV12-3 or TRBV12-4 and TRBJ1-1; D remains ambiguous. V gave up 3 bases and J gave up 2 bases, with 7 bases separating them. The CDR3 loop spans 13 amino acids. The CDR3 here is CASSLLLNTEAFF. In DNA form, the CDR3 reads TGTGCCAGCAGTTTGCTGTTAAACACTGAAGCTTTCTTT.

J is TRBJ2-1 and V is TRBV6-5; D remains unclear. The CDR3 covers 15 residues. The V gene lost 0 bases and the J gene lost 4 bases, with 10 bases spanning the gap. Germline V lookup: CDR1 MNHEY, CDR2 SVGAGI. CDR3 sequence reads: CASSYSLSGYNEQFF. The CDR3 DNA reads TGTGCCAGCAGTTACTCGCTATCGGGTTACAATGAGCAGTTCTTC.

The table lists this clonotype with a few counts. The V gene is TRBV9, the J gene TRBJ2-2, with TRBD1 identical over 9 bases. J lost 6 bases, V lost 0 bases, and 9 bases had no gene match. CDR1 SGDLS and CDR2 YYNGEE come from the germline V gene. The CDR3 consists of 17 residues. The CDR3 region is CASSVGPPDRGSGELFF. Here the CDR3 DNA reads TGTGCCAGCAGCGTAGGGCCCCCGGACAGGGGTTCCGGGGAGCTGTTTTTT. Complete variable domain (other parts from reference TRBV9 and TRBJ2-2): DSGVTQTPKHLITATGQRVTLRCSPRSGDLSVYWYQQSLDQGLQFLIQYYNGEERAKGNILERFSAQQFPDLHSELNLSSLELGDSALYFCASSVGPPDRGSGELFFGEGSRLTVL.

This clonotype has more than one count but fewer than ten. The chain has TRBV11-2 and TRBJ2-2; 7 nucleotides line up with TRBD1. The junction had 6 bases not matched to a gene; V was cut back by 6 bases and J by 5 bases. Germline V CDR1 and CDR2: SGHAT, FQNNGV. The CDR3 covers 14 residues. CDR3 amino acids: CASRTGTETGELFF. CDR3 nucleotide sequence: TGTGCCAGCAGGACCGGGACAGAGACCGGGGAGCTGTTTTTT. The full variable domain, rest sourced from reference TRBV11-2 and TRBJ2-2, is EAGVAQSPRYKIIEKRQSVAFWCNPISGHATLYWYQQILGQGPKLLIQFQNNGVVDDSQLPKDRFSAERLKGVDSTLKIQPAKLEDSAVYLCASRTGTETGELFFGEGSRLTVL.

This clonotype has ten or more counts. The chain joins TRBV6-2 or TRBV6-3 to TRBJ1-3; the D gene is possibly TRBD1 (6 bases). The CDR3 loop spans 16 amino acids. Trimming shortened V by 6 bases and J by 2 bases, and 17 bases separated the two germline ends. Germline lookup yields CDR1 MNHEY and CDR2 SVGEGT. As DNA, the CDR3 is TGTGCCAGCAGCCTGGCCGGGACATCACCTGGAAACACCATATATTTT. Translation gives CASSLAGTSPGNTIYF.

There are many counts of this clonotype. It is likely a read error, because the conserved phenylalanine at the end of the CDR3 is missing. The chain couples TRBV12-3 or TRBV12-4 to TRBJ2-3, with 7 bases lining up with TRBD2. Losses at the gene ends were 8 bases for V and 1 base for J; bases not matched to a gene: 9. The CDR3 length is 15 residues. Here the CDR3 reads CASHRNRGGTDTQYS. DNA for the CDR3: TGTGCCAGCCACCGTAATCGGGGGGGCACAGATACGCAGTATTCT.